This is a list of T cell receptor beta chains from one sample in a study of OX40 agonist ivuxolimab in advanced cancers. Data came from immunoSEQ multiplex PCR; TCRdb stores just in-frame clones and leaves some out. This sample has just under 80,000 clones, with about nine tenths found just once. The sample here was CD4+ or CD8+ T cells sorted from blood, taken in a trial of the OX40 agonist ivuxolimab. Every receptor here comes from an adult with an advanced solid tumor such as melanoma, head and neck, liver or kidney cancer. CDR3s include the opening cysteine and the closing phenylalanine or tryptophan. Each record gives: J gene, clone size, V gene, D gene, CDR3 protein, CDR3 DNA. A D gene is named only where the DNA matches it firmly. The size of a clone is reported for some rows only, either as once, few or many, or as a class for expanded clones.

J gene: TRBJ2-3; clone size: once; V gene: TRBV7-2; D gene: TRBD2; CDR3 protein: CASSLRLAGSTDTQYF; CDR3 DNA: TGTGCCAGCAGCTTAAGGCTAGCGGGATCGACAGATACGCAGTATTTT
J gene: TRBJ2-7; clone size: -; V gene: TRBV6-5; D gene: TRBD1; CDR3 protein: CASSYSRTGAYEQYF; CDR3 DNA: TGTGCCAGCAGTTACTCGCGGACAGGGGCCTACGAGCAGTACTTC
J gene: TRBJ1-6; clone size: -; V gene: TRBV27; D gene: TRBD1; CDR3 protein: CASSLNTPGQGVSPLHF; CDR3 DNA: TGTGCCAGCAGCCTTAACACTCCGGGACAGGGGGTTTCACCCCTCCACTTT
J gene: TRBJ2-1; clone size: -; V gene: TRBV6-6; D gene: TRBD2; CDR3 protein: CASSGTSGTNYNEQFF; CDR3 DNA: TGTGCCAGCAGTGGTACTAGCGGAACCAACTACAATGAGCAGTTCTTC
J gene: TRBJ1-2; clone size: -; V gene: TRBV11-3; D gene: -; CDR3 protein: CASSLADLGYTF; CDR3 DNA: TGTGCCAGCAGCTTGGCGGATTTGGGCTACACCTTC
J gene: TRBJ1-6; clone size: -; V gene: TRBV28; D gene: -; CDR3 protein: CASSSRPGASYNSPLHF; CDR3 DNA: TGTGCCAGCAGCTCCCGTCCGGGGGCCTCCTATAATTCACCCCTCCACTTT
J gene: TRBJ2-1; clone size: -; V gene: TRBV4-3; D gene: TRBD2; CDR3 protein: CASSQIIRTSGSSYNEQFF; CDR3 DNA: TGCGCCAGCAGCCAAATAATAAGGACTAGCGGGAGCTCCTACAATGAGCAGTTCTTC
J gene: TRBJ2-6; clone size: -; V gene: TRBV2; D gene: -; CDR3 protein: CASSEEPGVGSGANVLTF; CDR3 DNA: TGTGCCAGCAGTGAAGAACCGGGAGTCGGCTCTGGGGCCAACGTCCTGACTTTC
J gene: TRBJ2-3; clone size: -; V gene: TRBV19; D gene: -; CDR3 protein: CASRQELRITDTQYF; CDR3 DNA: TGTGCCAGTAGACAGGAACTTAGGATAACAGATACGCAGTATTTT
J gene: TRBJ1-4; clone size: once; V gene: TRBV5-4; D gene: -; CDR3 protein: CASSGAGATNEKLFF; CDR3 DNA: TGTGCCAGCAGCGGTGCCGGCGCAACTAATGAAAAACTGTTTTTT
J gene: TRBJ2-7; clone size: -; V gene: TRBV7-9; D gene: TRBD1; CDR3 protein: CASSWGGQGSWEQYF; CDR3 DNA: TGTGCCAGCAGCTGGGGTGGACAGGGGTCTTGGGAGCAGTACTTC
J gene: TRBJ1-3; clone size: -; V gene: TRBV5-5; D gene: -; CDR3 protein: CASSLGPGFSGNTIYF; CDR3 DNA: TGTGCCAGCAGCTTAGGTCCAGGCTTCTCTGGAAACACCATATATTTT
J gene: TRBJ2-5; clone size: -; V gene: TRBV30; D gene: -; CDR3 protein: CAWSAPYRASGETQYF; CDR3 DNA: TGTGCCTGGAGTGCCCCATACAGGGCCTCCGGGGAGACCCAGTACTTC